This TCR beta chain was retrieved from a study of post-analysis software for immune sequencing data. Study information: Included among the disease courses, which were recorded for the cohort, were relapsing-remitting, secondary progressive and progressive-relapsing multiple sclerosis. Overall study findings and caveats: F measure clustering grouped samples strongly by preparation batch. Diversity measured as normalized Chao1 was significantly lower in multiple sclerosis patients than in controls. About 5 TRBV segments, including TRBV5-6, TRBV5-1 and TRBV20-1, were more frequent in patients than controls.

This clonotype was counted many times. Antigen: not known. The CDR3 has 15 amino acids. Trimming shortened V by 0 bases and J by 6 bases, and 14 bases separated the two germline ends. Per the germline V gene, CDR1 is SGDLS and CDR2 is YYNGEE. Built from TCR beta cDNA, the libraries had unique molecular identifiers in them. TCRdb reprocessed the PCR reads via MiXCR and lists one record per CDR3 protein. The data hold 700,000 to 900,000 distinct CDR3 sequences, with roughly 50% observed a single time. The sample was blood. The chain is built from TRBV9 and TRBJ2-3, with D unresolved. The sequence derives from a girl between 10 and 17 years old with multiple sclerosis. In DNA form, the CDR3 reads TGTGCCAGCAGCGTAGACCCGACACGGCACGATACGCAGTATTTT. This codes for CASSVDPTRHDTQYF.